Listed below are T cell receptor beta chains from one sample, sequenced in a study of cytomegalovirus exposure and HLA in healthy donors. Profiled with immunoSEQ multiplex PCR; TCRdb holds only in-frame clones, not every one. In the table there are roughly 100,000 clones, roughly 86% of which are singletons. Sequenced sample: PBMCs. The receptors derive from a woman younger than 35 in good health and CMV-seropositive. The CDR3 runs from the conserved cysteine through the conserved F or W. Fields, in order: clone size, D gene, J gene, V gene, CDR3 DNA, CDR3 protein. D genes are given only for firm matches. Some rows have no size entry. The others give once, few or many, or a class for an expanded clone.

abundance: -; d_gene: TRBD2; j_gene: TRBJ2-1; v_gene: TRBV12-5; CDR3nt: TGTGCTAGTGGTTTGGTATTCCAGCGGGAGGGAGACTTCAATGAGCAGTTCTTC; CDR3aa: CASGLVFQREGDFNEQFF
abundance: -; d_gene: -; j_gene: TRBJ2-3; v_gene: TRBV5-5; CDR3nt: TGTGCCAGCAGCTTGTATCGCACAGATACGCAGTATTTT; CDR3aa: CASSLYRTDTQYF
abundance: -; d_gene: -; j_gene: TRBJ1-6; v_gene: TRBV20-1; CDR3nt: TGCAGTGCTACAGGGATGTCACCCCTCCACTTT; CDR3aa: CSATGMSPLHF
abundance: -; d_gene: -; j_gene: TRBJ1-1; v_gene: TRBV5-1; CDR3nt: TGCGCCAGCAGCTTGACAGGGCTCACTGAAGCTTTCTTT; CDR3aa: CASSLTGLTEAFF
abundance: -; d_gene: -; j_gene: TRBJ1-1; v_gene: TRBV7-9; CDR3nt: TGTGCCAGCAGCCAGGACAACCTGAACACTGAAGCTTTCTTT; CDR3aa: CASSQDNLNTEAFF
abundance: -; d_gene: -; j_gene: TRBJ1-4; v_gene: TRBV7-8; CDR3nt: TGTGCCAGCAGCTTAGCTGGGGGGAATAATGAAAAACTGTTTTTT; CDR3aa: CASSLAGGNNEKLFF
abundance: -; d_gene: TRBD2; j_gene: TRBJ2-3; v_gene: TRBV5-4; CDR3nt: TGTGCCAGCAGCTTGGCTAGCGGGGCCTACACAGATACGCAGTATTTT; CDR3aa: CASSLASGAYTDTQYF
abundance: -; d_gene: -; j_gene: TRBJ1-1; v_gene: TRBV18; CDR3nt: TGTGCCAGTACAGAGAACACTGAAGCTTTCTTT; CDR3aa: CASTENTEAFF
abundance: -; d_gene: -; j_gene: TRBJ1-1; v_gene: TRBV6-1; CDR3nt: TGTGCCAGCCCGCTGGAGGAGGAAGCTTTCTTT; CDR3aa: CASPLEEEAFF
abundance: once; d_gene: TRBD2; j_gene: TRBJ2-7; v_gene: TRBV5-4; CDR3nt: TGTGCCAGCAGCTTGGGTCTAGCGGCCTCCTACGAGCAGTACTTC; CDR3aa: CASSLGLAASYEQYF
abundance: -; d_gene: -; j_gene: TRBJ2-3; v_gene: TRBV7-6; CDR3nt: TGTGCCAGCAGCCCACAGGCGATTTCTAGCACAGATACGCAGTATTTT; CDR3aa: CASSPQAISSTDTQYF
abundance: -; d_gene: -; j_gene: TRBJ2-1; v_gene: TRBV2; CDR3nt: TGTGCCGGGGGAACGACTAGAGGGACGAGACAGTTCTTC; CDR3aa: CAGGTTRGTRQFF
abundance: -; d_gene: TRBD1; j_gene: TRBJ2-7; v_gene: TRBV4-1; CDR3nt: TGCGCCAGCAGCCAAGTGAGGGGACAGGGTCGGTACGAGCAGTACTTC; CDR3aa: CASSQVRGQGRYEQYF
abundance: -; d_gene: TRBD2; j_gene: TRBJ2-2; v_gene: TRBV5-1; CDR3nt: TGCGCCAGCAGCTTGGATGGTCCGCCCCTAGCGGGGGGGCCCGCCGGGGAGCTGTTTTTT; CDR3aa: CASSLDGPPLAGGPAGELFF
abundance: once; d_gene: -; j_gene: TRBJ2-1; v_gene: TRBV7-9; CDR3nt: TGTGCCAGCACCCCTCCGGAGGGGGGGTACAATGAGCAGTTCTTC; CDR3aa: CASTPPEGGYNEQFF
abundance: -; d_gene: -; j_gene: TRBJ1-6; v_gene: TRBV5-1; CDR3nt: TGCGCCAGCAGCCAGGGGACGGCGAATAATTCACCCCTCCACTTT; CDR3aa: CASSQGTANNSPLHF
abundance: -; d_gene: TRBD1; j_gene: TRBJ1-3; v_gene: TRBV5-4; CDR3nt: TGTGCCAGCAGCCGTGGGGGACAGGGGACTGGAAACACCATATATTTT; CDR3aa: CASSRGGQGTGNTIYF
abundance: -; d_gene: -; j_gene: TRBJ1-5; v_gene: TRBV4-1; CDR3nt: TGCGCCAGCCAAGGACTAGGTAGCAATCAGCCCCAGCATTTT; CDR3aa: CASQGLGSNQPQHF
abundance: -; d_gene: -; j_gene: TRBJ1-1; v_gene: TRBV29-1; CDR3nt: TGCAGCGCGTTCAGGGGACTAGGGACTGAAGCTTTCTTT; CDR3aa: CSAFRGLGTEAFF
abundance: -; d_gene: -; j_gene: TRBJ1-2; v_gene: TRBV5-1; CDR3nt: TGCGCCAGCAGCTTGGGGGCAGACTATGGCTACACCTTC; CDR3aa: CASSLGADYGYTF
abundance: -; d_gene: -; j_gene: TRBJ1-1; v_gene: TRBV27; CDR3nt: TGTGCCAGCAGTTTGGGGGGGGCGGTTACTGAAGCTTTCTTT; CDR3aa: CASSLGGAVTEAFF
abundance: -; d_gene: -; j_gene: TRBJ2-3; v_gene: TRBV10-1; CDR3nt: TGCGCCAGCAGTGAGTGGTCAGAGGGCACAGATACGCAGTATTTT; CDR3aa: CASSEWSEGTDTQYF
abundance: -; d_gene: TRBD2; j_gene: TRBJ2-2; v_gene: TRBV7-7; CDR3nt: TGTGCTAGCAACTCACTAGCGGGGGAGAGCACCGGGGAGCTGTTTTTT; CDR3aa: CASNSLAGESTGELFF
abundance: -; d_gene: -; j_gene: TRBJ2-4; v_gene: TRBV9; CDR3nt: TGTGCCAGCAGCGTAGCTACAGGGGCCAAAAACATTCAGTACTTC; CDR3aa: CASSVATGAKNIQYF
abundance: -; d_gene: TRBD1; j_gene: TRBJ1-1; v_gene: TRBV19; CDR3nt: TGTGCCAGTAGTCCAGGGGACAGGACGAACACTGAAGCTTTCTTT; CDR3aa: CASSPGDRTNTEAFF
abundance: -; d_gene: TRBD1; j_gene: TRBJ2-5; v_gene: TRBV11-3; CDR3nt: TGTGCCAGCAGCTTCGGGACAGGGGGCCGGGAGACCCAGTACTTC; CDR3aa: CASSFGTGGRETQYF
abundance: -; d_gene: TRBD1; j_gene: TRBJ2-7; v_gene: TRBV5-4; CDR3nt: TGTGCCAGCAGCGCGGGACAGGGACAAGACGAGCAGTACTTC; CDR3aa: CASSAGQGQDEQYF
abundance: -; d_gene: TRBD1; j_gene: TRBJ1-2; v_gene: TRBV28; CDR3nt: TGTGCCAGCAGTACCCCTGGGACAGGCAACTATGGCTACACCTTC; CDR3aa: CASSTPGTGNYGYTF
abundance: -; d_gene: -; j_gene: TRBJ1-1; v_gene: TRBV7-2; CDR3nt: TGTGCCAGCAGCTTAAGTGCCAGAAACACTGAAGCTTTCTTT; CDR3aa: CASSLSARNTEAFF
abundance: -; d_gene: -; j_gene: TRBJ1-1; v_gene: TRBV19; CDR3nt: TGTGCCAGTGGACACGGGCTTGGCACTGAAGCTTTCTTT; CDR3aa: CASGHGLGTEAFF
abundance: -; d_gene: -; j_gene: TRBJ2-2; v_gene: TRBV28; CDR3nt: TGTGCCAGCAGTTTAGGGTTCGATGGCGGCGGAAAAAACACCGGGGAGCTGTTTTTT; CDR3aa: CASSLGFDGGGKNTGELFF